The entry below gives a single T cell receptor (beta chain) sequence along with its context. This CDR3 is 13 amino acids long. The germline CDR1 and CDR2 sequences are LNHNV and YYDKDF (reference sequence). Libraries used 5'RACE template switching adding universal primer site and UMIs. TCRdb reanalyzed the 5' RACE reads, giving one entry per CDR3 protein sequence and no DNA. This repertoire comprises roughly 280,000 distinct CDR3 sequences; its ten largest clones make up approximately 0.39%. This specimen comes from a study of T cells expressing NK-cell markers. For the study at large: The sequencing cohort of eight donors included seven HCMV-seropositive individuals and one seronegative individual.

This clonotype was sampled from a young man in good health. The sample consisted of blood T cells: a sorted CD56 or NKG2C T cell subset, CD4+ or CD8+ T cells, or bulk PBMC T cells (not recorded which). This chain joins TRBV15 and TRBJ2-5. The CDR3 is CATSRDLDETQYF.